One and the same sample provided the 30 T cell receptor beta chains below, sequenced in a study of shared clonotypes between healthy human individuals. The repertoire was sequenced with immunoSEQ multiplex PCR; TCRdb's copy has only in-frame clones and lacks some. Here the sample spans over a million clones, around 97% being singletons. Sequences were obtained from naive CD4+ T cells sorted from blood. Sample subset: CD45RA+ positively selected. The source is a young man in good health.

The chain carries TRBV7-9 and TRBJ2-1, with D possibly being TRBD2 (6 bases). CDR3 length: 16 amino acids. Trimming cost V 1 base and J 6 bases, with 16 bases left between them. Germline V gene lookup returns CDR1 SEHNR and CDR2 FQNEAQ (reference sequence). CDR3 DNA sequence: TGTGCCAGCAGCTTAGTTAGCAAGTGGAGGGGCAATGAGCAGTTCTTC. Protein sequence: CASSLVSKWRGNEQFF.

This clone was recorded only once. This chain connects TRBV11-2 to TRBJ2-7; D possibly corresponds to TRBD2 (5 bases). Trimming cost V 5 bases and J 3 bases, with 23 bases left between them. Germline V gives CDR1 SGHAT, CDR2 FQNNGV. The CDR3 extends over 17 amino acids. CDR3 sequence: CASSHVRGGLAIYEQYF. The CDR3 nucleotides are TGTGCCAGCAGCCACGTCCGAGGTGGGCTAGCCATCTACGAGCAGTACTTC.

The chain uses TRBV2 and TRBJ1-5, with D uncertain. The CDR3 totals 13 residues. V was pared by 11 bases and J by 1 base, with 12 bases between. CDR1 SNHLY and CDR2 FYNNEI come from the germline V gene. The chain's CDR3 is CAGGVESNQPQHF. CDR3 bases: TGTGCCGGCGGGGTAGAGAGCAATCAGCCCCAGCATTTT.

The chain employs TRBV5-5 and TRBJ2-7; D remains ambiguous. The V end lost 3 bases, the J end lost 7 bases, and 20 bases lay between the germline ends. Per germline, CDR1 SGHKS and CDR2 YYEKEE (reference sequence). The CDR3 contains 15 residues. CDR3 protein: CASSSNGLTTGEQYF. CDR3 nucleotides: TGTGCCAGCAGCTCTAATGGGTTAACGACTGGGGAGCAGTACTTC. Variable domain in full (rest from reference TRBV5-5 and TRBJ2-7): DAGVTQSPTHLIKTRGQQVTLRCSPISGHKSVSWYQQVLGQGPQFIFQYYEKEERGRGNFPDRFSARQFPNYSSELNVNALLLGDSALYLCASSSNGLTTGEQYFGPGTRLTVT.

This chain links TRBV5-1 with TRBJ2-7; unclear D gene. Germline assignment: CDR1 SGHRS and CDR2 YFSETQ. CDR3 length: 11 amino acids. With 3 bases removed from V and 5 bases from J, the gap between germline ends came to 6 bases. The CDR3: CASSWENEQYF. CDR3 nucleotide sequence: TGCGCCAGCAGCTGGGAAAACGAGCAGTACTTC.

A note on this clone: This CDR3 is also generated by other DNA sequences in the sample. The chain links TRBV9 to TRBJ2-3, with 8 bases fitting TRBD2. Germline trimming cut 0 bases from V and 1 base from J; bases unmatched to any gene: 4. The length of the CDR3 is 16 residues. Germline assignment: CDR1 SGDLS and CDR2 YYNGEE. The CDR3 nucleotides are TGTGCCAGCAGCGTAGGAGCGGGACTAGGCACAGATACGCAGTATTTT. Its translation is CASSVGAGLGTDTQYF.

CDR3 nucleotide sequence: TGTGCCAGTAGTATACCGGGACAGACCTACGAGCAGTACTTC. Translating it yields CASSIPGQTYEQYF. The J gene is TRBJ2-7, the V gene TRBV19; 7 bases line up with TRBD1. Trimming at V came to 2 bases and at J to 2 bases, leaving 3 bases not matched to a gene. The V gene's germline CDR1 is LNHDA and CDR2 SQIVND (reference sequence). The CDR3 covers 14 residues. Based on the CDR3 plus reference TRBV19 and TRBJ2-7, the full variable domain is DGGITQSPKYLFRKEGQNVTLSCEQNLNHDAMYWYRQDPGQGLRLIYYSQIVNDFQKGDIAEGYSVSREKKESFPLTVTSAQKNPTAFYLCASSIPGQTYEQYFGPGTRLTVT.

This chain connects TRBV7-2 to TRBJ2-7, with 7 bases lining up with TRBD2. Germline V gene lookup returns CDR1 SGHTA and CDR2 FQGNSA. The CDR3 has 15 amino acids. J lost 3 bases, V lost 3 bases, and 8 bases had no gene match. CDR3 sequence: CASSFTGTMNYEQYF. CDR3 nucleotide sequence: TGTGCCAGCAGCTTCACCGGGACTATGAACTACGAGCAGTACTTC.

The V and J genes are TRBV5-5 and TRBJ2-7, with TRBD2 matching 8 bases. The ends lost 0 bases at V and 3 bases at J; junction bases unmatched: 2. This CDR3 region has 14 residues. Germline V CDR1 and CDR2: SGHKS, YYEKEE (reference sequence). The DNA of the CDR3 is TGTGCCAGCAGCTTGGGGGGGACTAGCTACGAGCAGTACTTC. It codes for CASSLGGTSYEQYF.

The rearrangement joins TRBV10-3 to TRBJ2-3; 9 bases map to TRBD1. The CDR3 contains 13 residues. V trimming: 2 bases; J trimming: 9 bases; junction bases outside the gene matches: 3. Looked up from germline, CDR1 is ENHRY and CDR2 is SYGVKD. DNA for the CDR3: TGTGCCATCAGTGAGGCGGGACAGGGAACGCAGTATTTT. It translates to CAISEAGQGTQYF.

The chain employs TRBV29-1 and TRBJ1-1, with TRBD1 as a possible D gene (5 bases). Germline-derived CDR1 and CDR2 are SQVTM and ANQGSEA. This CDR3 region has 13 residues. The ends were cut back, 6 bases at V and 1 base at J, with 12 bases in the middle. The CDR3 protein is CSVGKTGNTEAFF. The CDR3 region has the DNA TGCAGCGTGGGAAAAACAGGGAACACTGAAGCTTTCTTT.

This chain connects TRBV5-1 to TRBJ2-5; 7 bases align to TRBD2. The V and J ends lost 0 bases and 5 bases, in that order; junction bases with no gene match: 22. Germline V gene data show CDR1 as SGHRS and CDR2 as YFSETQ. The CDR3 sequence is 20 residues long. The CDR3 reads CASSLDPMRVLADLRETQYF. For the CDR3, the DNA is TGCGCCAGCAGCTTGGACCCCATGAGGGTGCTAGCGGATTTGCGTGAGACCCAGTACTTC.

This chain connects TRBV19 to TRBJ1-5; 7 bases map to TRBD1. Unmatched junction bases numbered 19, after V lost 5 bases and J lost 3 bases. CDR1 LNHDA and CDR2 SQIVND come from the germline V gene (reference sequence). The CDR3 has 19 amino acids. The CDR3 is CASSPNRGIVPRDNQPQHF. The DNA for the CDR3 is TGTGCCAGTAGTCCAAACAGGGGAATAGTTCCTCGGGACAATCAGCCCCAGCATTTT.

The chain joins TRBV11-2 to TRBJ2-1, with no clear D. Germline V gene lookup returns CDR1 SGHAT and CDR2 FQNNGV. Trimming shortened V by 2 bases and J by 3 bases, and 8 bases separated the two germline ends. The CDR3 contains 14 residues. The CDR3 DNA reads TGTGCCAGCAGCTTAATTAGGAACTACAATGAGCAGTTCTTC. Translating gives CASSLIRNYNEQFF.

V gene TRBV4-1 combines with J gene TRBJ2-1; D may be TRBD2 (6 bases). The CDR3 has 17 amino acids. V lost 0 bases to trimming and J lost 5 bases, with 17 bases between them. Germline CDR1 and CDR2: MGHRA and YSYEKL. CDR3: CASSQDPPGVIHNEQFF. CDR3 DNA: TGCGCCAGCAGCCAAGATCCCCCGGGAGTTATCCACAATGAGCAGTTCTTC.

The chain carries TRBV9 and TRBJ2-1; possible D gene TRBD2, 5 bases. Germline V lookup: CDR1 SGDLS, CDR2 YYNGEE. The V and J ends lost 6 bases and 0 bases respectively, with 10 bases between them. The CDR3 extends over 14 amino acids. Written as DNA, the CDR3 is TGTGCCAGCACCCTGAGGGACTCCTACAATGAGCAGTTCTTC. Translated: CASTLRDSYNEQFF.

The V and J genes are TRBV7-9 and TRBJ1-2; D gene unclear. Germline assignment: CDR1 SEHNR and CDR2 FQNEAQ (reference sequence). The CDR3 runs to 15 residues. Trimming cost V 5 bases and J 0 bases, with 13 bases left between them. CDR3 loop: CASSPRKGSNYGYTF. The CDR3 DNA reads TGTGCCAGCAGCCCGCGGAAGGGATCTAACTATGGCTACACCTTC.

J is TRBJ2-7 and V is TRBV27; D possibly corresponds to TRBD1 (6 bases). V dropped 5 bases and J dropped 3 bases, with 17 bases sitting between them. CDR1 is MNHEY and CDR2 is SMNVEV in the germline V gene (reference sequence). The CDR3 contains 15 residues. The CDR3 here is CASSPLGTSRYEQYF. In DNA form, the CDR3 reads TGTGCCAGCAGTCCCCTCGGGACATCCCGCTACGAGCAGTACTTC.

This clone was picked up one time. V and J are TRBV5-4 and TRBJ1-3; TRBD1 might be the D (6 bases). The germline V and J ends were trimmed by 0 bases and 9 bases, with 19 bases remaining between them. The CDR3 runs 16 residues. Germline CDR1 reads SGHNT; CDR2 reads YYREEE (reference sequence). In DNA, the CDR3 is TGTGCCAGCAGCTTGGCTTTTGACAGGAGCGTTGGCACCATATATTTT. Its translation: CASSLAFDRSVGTIYF.

The V and J genes are TRBV9 and TRBJ2-1, with TRBD1 as a possible D gene (5 bases). The CDR3 is 16 amino acids. From germline, CDR1 is SGDLS and CDR2 YYNGEE. V lost 0 bases and J lost 2, with 12 bases in between. CDR3 bases: TGTGCCAGCAGCGTAGAAGGGGAACTAACCTACAATGAGCAGTTCTTC. Encoded protein: CASSVEGELTYNEQFF.

This chain joins TRBV4-3 and TRBJ2-5; the D gene is possibly TRBD2 (5 bases). The CDR3 contains 13 residues. Germline values: CDR1 LGHNA, CDR2 YSLEER. V lost 4 bases and J lost 7, with 13 bases in between. CDR3 sequence: CASSPTSDGTQYF. The CDR3 DNA reads as TGCGCCAGCAGCCCTACTAGTGACGGGACCCAGTACTTC.

This rearrangement joins TRBV30 to TRBJ2-5, with D unresolved. V gave up 2 bases and J gave up 7 bases, with 8 bases separating them. Per the germline V gene, CDR1 is GTSNPN and CDR2 is SVGIG (reference sequence). The CDR3 sequence is 11 residues long. This chain's CDR3 is CAWSPLVTQYF. The CDR3 bases are TGTGCCTGGAGTCCGTTGGTGACCCAGTACTTC.

The chain has TRBV29-1 and TRBJ1-1; the match to TRBD1 covers 8 bases. The CDR3 is made up of 13 amino acids. From germline, CDR1 is SQVTM and CDR2 ANQGSEA. The V and J ends lost 3 bases and 6 bases, in that order; junction bases with no gene match: 6. This chain's CDR3 is CSVDMTGDSEAFF. CDR3 sequence (DNA): TGCAGCGTTGATATGACAGGGGACTCTGAAGCTTTCTTT.

This chain links TRBV5-6 with TRBJ2-4; 7 nucleotides match TRBD1. The V and J ends lost 1 base and 0 bases, in that order; junction bases with no gene match: 7. CDR3 length: 17 amino acids. Per the germline V gene, CDR1 is SGHDT and CDR2 is YYEEEE. The CDR3 DNA is TGTGCCAGCAGCTTGAAAACAGGGGAAATAGCCAAAAACATTCAGTACTTC. Its translation: CASSLKTGEIAKNIQYF.

V is TRBV9 and J is TRBJ2-3; unclear D gene. V was pared by 3 bases and J by 7 bases, with 6 bases between. The CDR3 is 11 residues long. From germline, CDR1 is SGDLS and CDR2 YYNGEE. CDR3 sequence (DNA): TGTGCCAGCAGCGCCGCGAATACGCAGTATTTT. It yields the protein CASSAANTQYF.

This sequence joins TRBV5-1 and TRBJ1-1, with D possibly TRBD1 on 6 matching bases. Germline values: CDR1 SGHRS, CDR2 YFSETQ. Trimming cost V 3 bases and J 1 base, with 16 bases left between them. The CDR3 has 16 residues. CDR3 amino acids: CASSSRIQGQNTEAFF. DNA for the CDR3: TGCGCCAGCAGCTCGAGAATCCAGGGGCAGAACACTGAAGCTTTCTTT.

This clone showed up just a few times. This chain connects TRBV5-1 to TRBJ1-2, with unresolved D. Germline V gives CDR1 SGHRS, CDR2 YFSETQ. The CDR3 extends over 13 amino acids. V shed 2 bases and J shed 7 bases, with 12 bases lying between them. The CDR3 DNA is TGCGCCAGCAGCTTACCATCCCCAGGTGGCTACACCTTC. Translated, it gives CASSLPSPGGYTF.

The chain joins TRBV10-3 to TRBJ2-3, with D uncertain. The CDR3 consists of 15 residues. Germline V gene data show CDR1 as ENHRY and CDR2 as SYGVKD. Trimming stripped 6 bases from V and 1 base from J, with 14 bases between. CDR3 residues: CAISRSPSGTDTQYF. The DNA for the CDR3 is TGTGCCATCAGCCGGTCCCCTTCGGGCACAGATACGCAGTATTTT.

V gene TRBV28 combines with J gene TRBJ2-1; a weak D match, TRBD1 (5 bases). The CDR3 sequence is 16 residues long. Germline CDR1 MDHEN, CDR2 SYDVKM. V was trimmed by 5 bases and J by 4 bases, leaving 18 bases between them. CDR3 DNA: TGTGCCAGCAGTCCCCAGATGGGGCGCGCGTACAATGAGCAGTTCTTC. Its protein product is CASSPQMGRAYNEQFF.

This clone has only one observation. This chain uses TRBV7-2 with TRBJ2-7, with D perhaps matching TRBD2 (5 bases). Germline V CDR1 and CDR2: SGHTA, FQGNSA. With 1 base removed from V and 1 base from J, the gap between germline ends came to 14 bases. The CDR3 spans 16 residues. CDR3 DNA sequence: TGTGCCAGCAGCTTAGTACATCTGACGGGATCCTACGAGCAGTACTTC. Translated: CASSLVHLTGSYEQYF.